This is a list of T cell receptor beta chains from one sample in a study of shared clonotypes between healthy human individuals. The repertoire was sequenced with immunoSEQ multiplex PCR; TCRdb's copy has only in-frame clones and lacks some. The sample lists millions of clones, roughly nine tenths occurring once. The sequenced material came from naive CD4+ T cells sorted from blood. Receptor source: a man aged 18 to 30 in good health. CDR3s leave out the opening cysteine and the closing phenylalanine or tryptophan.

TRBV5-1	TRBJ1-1	ASSRGTEAF
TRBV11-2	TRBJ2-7	ASSLNRGVPYEQY
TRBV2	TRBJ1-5	ASSAQGGQPQH
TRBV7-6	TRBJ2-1	ASSSRAGTGYNEQF
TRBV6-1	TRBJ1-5	ASSRDTLGPQH
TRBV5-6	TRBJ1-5	ASSVTGSGQPQH
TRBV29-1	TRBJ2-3	SVEPAGVATDTQY
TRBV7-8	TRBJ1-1	ASSLGHQNTEAF
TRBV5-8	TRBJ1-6	ASSLDGTGGNSPLH
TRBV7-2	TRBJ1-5	ASSLGGRGSNQPQH
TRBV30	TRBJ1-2	AWSTMTDFPWGYT
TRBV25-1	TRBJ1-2	ASSEQGAVYGYT
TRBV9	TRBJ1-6	ASSPMGDRGHNSPLH
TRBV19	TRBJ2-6	ASRRTGDMPGANVLT
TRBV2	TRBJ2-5	ASSYSRLETQY
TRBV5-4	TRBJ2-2	ASRPGAGGGAIGELF
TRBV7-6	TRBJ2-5	ASSSDRGLGGGETQY
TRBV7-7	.	ASSGAYEQY